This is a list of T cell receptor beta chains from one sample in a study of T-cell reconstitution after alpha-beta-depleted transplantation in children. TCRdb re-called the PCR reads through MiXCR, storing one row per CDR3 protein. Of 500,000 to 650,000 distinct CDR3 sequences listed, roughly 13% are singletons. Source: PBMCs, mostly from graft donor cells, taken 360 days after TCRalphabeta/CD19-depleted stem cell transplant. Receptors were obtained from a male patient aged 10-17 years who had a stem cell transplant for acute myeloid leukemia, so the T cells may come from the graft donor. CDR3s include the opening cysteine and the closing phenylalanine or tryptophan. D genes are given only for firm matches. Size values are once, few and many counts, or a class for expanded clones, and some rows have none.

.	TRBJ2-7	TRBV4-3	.	CASSQVRSYEQYF	TGCGCCAGCAGCCAAGTTCGGTCCTACGAGCAGTACTTC
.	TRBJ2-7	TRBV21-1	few	CASSRGGVSYEQYF	TGTGCCAGCAGCAGAGGGGGGGTGTCCTACGAGCAGTACTTC
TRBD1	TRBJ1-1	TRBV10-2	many	CASSRAGGNPEAFF	TGCGCCAGCAGCCGGGCAGGGGGCAACCCTGAAGCTTTCTTT
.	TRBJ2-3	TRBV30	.	CAWGSADTQYF	TGTGCCTGGGGGAGTGCAGATACGCAGTATTTT
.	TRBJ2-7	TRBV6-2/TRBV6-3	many	CASSPGTANYEQYF	TGTGCCAGCAGCCCCGGGACGGCGAACTACGAGCAGTACTTC
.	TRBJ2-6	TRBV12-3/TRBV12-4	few	CASSLAPGPGANVLTF	TGTGCCAGCAGTTTAGCGCCAGGGCCTGGGGCCAACGTCCTGACTTTC
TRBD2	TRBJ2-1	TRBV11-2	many	CASSFTSGGEQFF	TGTGCCAGCAGCTTTACTAGCGGCGGTGAGCAGTTCTTC
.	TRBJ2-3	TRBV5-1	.	CASSPIRAPEAQYF	TGCGCCAGCAGCCCGATCAGAGCCCCCGAGGCGCAGTATTTT
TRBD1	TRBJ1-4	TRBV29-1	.	CSVGGLPGTDLRSVFF	TGCAGCGTTGGGGGGTTGCCCGGGACAGACTTAAGAAGCGTGTTTTTT
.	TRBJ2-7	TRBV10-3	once	CVASVGEGSYEQYF	TGTGTCGCCAGCGTGGGTGAGGGCTCCTACGAGCAGTACTTC
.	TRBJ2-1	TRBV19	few	CASSRGTEQFF	TGTGCCAGTAGTAGGGGGACTGAGCAGTTCTTC
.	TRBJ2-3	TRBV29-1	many	CSVEDPDTQYF	TGCAGCGTTGAAGATCCAGATACGCAGTATTTT
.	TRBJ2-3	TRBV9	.	CASSFGQMSTDTQYF	TGTGCCAGCAGTTTTGGGCAGATGAGCACAGATACGCAGTATTTT
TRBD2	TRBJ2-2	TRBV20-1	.	CSASVVAGVETGELFF	TGCAGTGCTAGTGTAGTAGCGGGAGTGGAGACCGGGGAGCTGTTTTTT
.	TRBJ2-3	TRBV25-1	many	CASSSSRSFITDTQYF	TGTGCCAGCAGTTCCTCTCGAAGCTTTATCACAGATACGCAGTATTTT
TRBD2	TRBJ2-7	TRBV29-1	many	CSVGRATSGIYSYEQYF	TGCAGCGTCGGACGAGCAACTAGCGGGATATACTCCTACGAGCAGTACTTC
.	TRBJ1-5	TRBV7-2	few	CASSSRINQPQHF	TGTGCCAGCAGCTCCAGGATCAATCAGCCCCAGCATTTT
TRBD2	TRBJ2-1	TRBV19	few	CASYSGSQREQFF	TGTGCCAGTTATAGCGGGAGTCAAAGGGAGCAGTTCTTC